The clone carrying this T cell receptor (beta chain) was observed once. In the study's own analysis: It was from reference gene primer amplification that nucleated cell counts were estimated. Generated by immunoSEQ multiplex PCR, the TCRdb table keeps only in-frame clones and is missing some. V and J calls and clone size are given by that table; D and trimming were obtained from the DNA. The data contain 35,000 to 45,000 clones, about 88% of them singletons. The sample is drawn from a study of blood T cell repertoires in COVID-19. Study overall: The study drew acute and convalescent COVID-19 samples from the United States, Italy and Spain. From T cells, B-cell-depleted T cells, or PBMCs came the material, which was cDNA or gDNA.

The CDR3 covers 14 residues. V gave up 3 bases and J gave up 4 bases, with 10 bases separating them. Germline V lookup: CDR1 MDHEN, CDR2 SYDVKM. The sequence was obtained from a human donor in a cohort sampled during active COVID-19. Input material: peripheral blood. The V gene is TRBV28, the J gene TRBJ1-3; D gene unclear. The CDR3 DNA reads as TGTGCCAGCAGTTTCGGTGTTTCAGGAAACACCATATATTTT. Translating it yields CASSFGVSGNTIYF.